This T cell receptor beta chain was captured in a study of T cells after posttransplantation cyclophosphamide. This clone was detected only once. Cells defined as naive were viable CD3+CD4+ or CD3+CD8+ and CCR7+CD45RA+CD45RO-CD95-CD27+CD28+. TCRdb's copy holds only in-frame clones and misses some; the assay was immunoSEQ multiplex PCR. Of under 35,000 clones in the sample, around 90% were seen once. The sequence was collected from a woman aged 60 to 75 in good health, CMV-negative, and a related stem cell transplant donor. Specimen: naive CD4+ T cells sorted from PBMCs.

The CDR3, as DNA: TGTGCCAGCAGCTTAGATTATAGTTCTTACAATGAGCAGTTCTTC. Translation gives CASSLDYSSYNEQFF. This chain joins TRBV7-2 and TRBJ2-1; D unresolved. The CDR3 is made up of 15 amino acids. Germline CDR1 reads SGHTA; CDR2 reads FQGNSA. V lost 1 base and J 4 bases, leaving 11 bases between the germline ends.